The 21 T cell receptor beta chains below come from one sample, sequenced in a study of blood T cell repertoires in COVID-19. TCRdb's table, derived via immunoSEQ multiplex PCR, lists solely in-frame clones and lacks some. The sample contains 300,000 to 400,000 clones, around 83% of which appear only once. Sequencing was done on a sample of peripheral blood. The source of these receptors is a man aged 25-45 years with active or convalescent COVID-19.

The V gene is TRBV6-5, the J gene TRBJ2-1, with 12 bases aligning to TRBD2. This CDR3 has 14 amino acids. The J segment lost 8 bases and the V segment lost 7 bases, leaving 6 bases of the junction unmatched. CDR1 and CDR2 (germline): MNHEY, SVGAGI. CDR3 amino acids: CASNRLAGVDEQFF. The CDR3 DNA reads as TGTGCCAGCAATAGACTAGCGGGAGTCGATGAGCAGTTCTTC.

This chain connects TRBV14 to TRBJ2-2; D uncertain. The length of the CDR3 is 14 residues. Trimming removed 4 bases at V and 4 bases at J, with 10 bases between. Per the germline V gene, CDR1 is SGHDN and CDR2 is FVKESK. The CDR3 protein is CASSPLYGTGELFF. The CDR3 nucleotides read TGTGCCAGCAGCCCACTGTACGGCACCGGGGAGCTGTTTTTT.

The rearrangement links TRBV7-9 to TRBJ2-7; 9 bases match TRBD1. The CDR3 is made up of 15 amino acids. Germline loops: CDR1 SEHNR, CDR2 FQNEAQ (reference sequence). After removal of 5 bases from V and 2 bases from J, the junction contained 7 bases not matched to a gene. CDR3 DNA sequence: TGTGCCAGCAGCACCGCCGGGACAGGGACCTACGAGCAGTACTTC. This encodes CASSTAGTGTYEQYF.

The chain has TRBV5-1 and TRBJ1-1; D ambiguous. Deletions cut 0 bases from V and 3 bases from J, with 12 bases between. The CDR3 is 15 amino acids. Germline CDR1 reads SGHRS; CDR2 reads YFSETQ. CDR3 amino acids: CASSLVPGEDTEAFF. For the CDR3, the DNA is TGCGCCAGCAGCTTGGTGCCGGGAGAGGACACTGAAGCTTTCTTT. The whole variable domain, filled in from reference TRBV5-1 and TRBJ1-1, reads KAGVTQTPRYLIKTRGQQVTLSCSPISGHRSVSWYQQTPGQGLQFLFEYFSETQRNKGNFPGRFSGRQFSNSRSEMNVSTLELGDSALYLCASSLVPGEDTEAFFGQGTRLTVV.

V usage is TRBV6-5 and J usage is TRBJ1-3; tentative D call: TRBD1 (5 bases). The CDR3 totals 16 residues. The V end was cut by 0 bases, the J end by 2 bases, with 11 bases between. Germline values: CDR1 MNHEY, CDR2 SVGAGI. This CDR3 reads CASSYSGGGAGNTIYF. The CDR3 coding sequence is TGTGCCAGCAGTTACTCGGGGGGGGGAGCTGGAAACACCATATATTTT.

The DNA for the CDR3 is TGTGCCAGCAGTCTACTACAGGGGGGGGTGAACATTCAGTACTTC. This encodes CASSLLQGGVNIQYF. The J gene is TRBJ2-4, the V gene TRBV6-6, with a possible D match to TRBD1 (8 bases). Germline CDR1 MNHNY, CDR2 SVGAGI (reference sequence). CDR3 size: 15 residues. V lost 5 bases to trimming and J lost 7 bases, with 18 bases between them.

The chain employs TRBV7-2 and TRBJ2-1; possibly TRBD1 for D (6 bases). CDR3 length: 17 amino acids. V lost 7 bases and J lost 4, with 23 bases in between. CDR1 and CDR2 (germline): SGHTA, FQGNSA. CDR3 amino acids: CASTVTGLSLQYNEQFF. In nucleotides, the CDR3 is TGTGCCAGCACCGTTACAGGGCTCTCTCTCCAGTACAATGAGCAGTTCTTC.

The rearrangement links TRBV7-2 to TRBJ2-1; TRBD2 aligns across 8 bases. The CDR3 is 15 residues long. V shed 5 bases and J 4 bases; nucleotides not matched to a gene: 7. CDR1 is SGHTA, CDR2 FQGNSA, per germline. The CDR3 DNA reads as TGTGCCAGCAGCCGTATAGCGGGAAAATACAATGAGCAGTTCTTC. The encoded protein is CASSRIAGKYNEQFF.

The J gene is TRBJ1-1, the V gene TRBV4-1; D remains unclear. The germline CDR1 and CDR2 sequences are MGHRA and YSYEKL. Trimming left V 1 base short and J 8 bases short, with 11 bases between. The CDR3 length is 13 residues. The CDR3 DNA reads as TGCGCCAGCAGCCAAGGGGCCAGACAAGAAGCTTTCTTT. Translating gives CASSQGARQEAFF.

V gene TRBV6-5 combines with J gene TRBJ2-1, with D perhaps TRBD2 (5 bases). Trimming cost V 6 bases and J 4 bases, with 7 bases left between them. The length of the CDR3 is 12 residues. Germline values: CDR1 MNHEY, CDR2 SVGAGI. CDR3 sequence (DNA): TGTGCCAGCAGCCGGGGTTACAATGAGCAGTTCTTC. This translates into CASSRGYNEQFF.

This sequence joins TRBV25-1 and TRBJ1-1; TRBD1 is a possible D gene (6 bases). This CDR3 spans 18 amino acids. Looked up from germline, CDR1 is MGHDK and CDR2 is SYGVNS. Between the trimmed V and J ends, which lost 3 bases and 1 base, there was a span of 21 bases. The DNA for the CDR3 is TGTGCCAGCAGTGATCACCCTTTGGGGGCACAGAGGAACACTGAAGCTTTCTTT. Protein product: CASSDHPLGAQRNTEAFF.

In this sample, this clone turned up once. This chain uses TRBV6-2 or TRBV6-3 with TRBJ2-2, with D uncertain. V was pared by 4 bases and J by 2 bases, with 14 bases between. There are 16 residues in the CDR3. Germline V gene lookup returns CDR1 MNHEY and CDR2 SVGEGT. CDR3 DNA: TGTGCCAGCAGTTGGTTTCCTAGGCCCAACACCGGGGAGCTGTTTTTT. This codes for CASSWFPRPNTGELFF.

This chain links TRBV4-1 with TRBJ1-1; TRBD1 might be the D (6 bases). The CDR3 is made up of 15 amino acids. The ends were cut back, 4 bases at V and 5 bases at J, with 17 bases in the middle. Germline loops: CDR1 MGHRA, CDR2 YSYEKL. The CDR3 region has the DNA TGCGCCAGCAGCCGTCAAGGGGGGGCCCCAACTGAAGCTTTCTTT. It yields the protein CASSRQGGAPTEAFF.

The rearrangement uses TRBV27 and TRBJ1-5; D gene uncertain. V lost 1 base and J lost 3, with 7 bases in between. Germline CDR1 and CDR2: MNHEY and SMNVEV (reference sequence). The CDR3 has 14 residues. The CDR3 region has the DNA TGTGCCAGCAGTTTATGGGGAGCCAATCAGCCCCAGCATTTT. Its protein is CASSLWGANQPQHF.

The chain employs TRBV7-9 and TRBJ1-4, with D maybe TRBD1 (5 bases). V was trimmed by 7 bases and J by 7 bases, leaving 16 bases between them. CDR1 is SEHNR, CDR2 FQNEAQ, per germline (reference sequence). The CDR3 is 14 residues long. The chain's CDR3 is CASTLGGGSEKLFF. DNA for the CDR3: TGTGCCAGCACCCTGGGGGGGGGAAGTGAAAAACTGTTTTTT.

The chain uses TRBV4-1 and TRBJ1-5, with D tentatively TRBD1 (6 bases). V was trimmed by 4 bases and J by 4 bases, leaving 14 bases between them. The CDR3 sequence is 15 residues long. Germline CDR1 and CDR2: MGHRA and YSYEKL. CDR3 nucleotide sequence: TGCGCCAGCAGCCTCAAAACAGGGTTGAATCAGCCCCAGCATTTT. Translating it yields CASSLKTGLNQPQHF.

Remarks on this clone: This same CDR3 is encoded by further DNA sequences in the sample. This rearrangement joins TRBV5-1 to TRBJ2-7, with a tentative D call TRBD2 (6 bases). CDR3 length equals 13 residues. Trimming pared 2 bases from V and 7 bases from J, leaving 13 bases between. Germline V CDR1 and CDR2: SGHRS, YFSETQ. CDR3 coding DNA: TGCGCCAGCAGCTTCGGCTCCGGGGGTGAGCAGTACTTC. Translating it yields CASSFGSGGEQYF.

The chain carries TRBV10-2 and TRBJ1-2; 10 bases are shared with TRBD1. The CDR3 is 16 residues long. Germline CDR1 reads WSHSY; CDR2 reads SAAADI. V was clipped by 10 bases and J by 2 bases; unmatched bases: 13. CDR3 loop: CAIRLTGGIVNYGYTF. The DNA of the CDR3 is TGCGCCATCAGATTGACAGGGGGCATCGTAAACTATGGCTACACCTTC.

The chain carries TRBV5-5 and TRBJ1-4; D might be TRBD1 (5 bases). CDR1 and CDR2 from the germline V gene are SGHKS and YYEKEE (reference sequence). This CDR3 spans 16 amino acids. The V and J ends lost 3 bases and 6 bases respectively, with 18 bases between them. DNA for the CDR3: TGTGCCAGCAGCTCCAGCGGGACTGGAGGGGATGAAAAACTGTTTTTT. Protein: CASSSSGTGGDEKLFF.

This chain connects TRBV18 to TRBJ2-2, with unresolved D. V shed 3 bases and J shed 4 bases, with 3 bases lying between them. Germline values: CDR1 KGHSH, CDR2 LQKENI. CDR3 length equals 12 residues. The DNA of the CDR3 is TGTGCCAGCTCACCGCGCACCGGGGAGCTGTTTTTT. Its protein is CASSPRTGELFF.

This sequence joins TRBV5-4 and TRBJ2-7; TRBD1 agrees at 9 bases. This CDR3 is built from 15 residues. V gave up 4 bases and J gave up 4 bases; unmatched junction bases: 9. The germline V gene has CDR1 SGHNT and CDR2 YYREEE (reference sequence). The CDR3 region has the DNA TGTGCCAGCAGCAACTACAGGGGGCGCGGGTACGAGCAGTACTTC. This codes for CASSNYRGRGYEQYF.